These 4 T cell receptor beta chains came from one sample sequenced in a study of T cell clonality in common variable immunodeficiency (dated by TCRdb to between 2015 and 2016). The method behind the library was the immunoSEQ multiplex PCR assay. TCRdb mirrors the immuneACCESS table, restricted to in-frame sequences. Some clones are absent from its copies; in checked studies, under half trace to an unresolved V gene, and the reason for the others is unknown. This sample holds about 81,000 clones in total, without any singletons. The top ten clones comprise around 0.8% of the sample. Input material: peripheral blood mononuclear cells. Receptor source: a person aged 18 to 75 in good health.

This clone was detected ten times or more. With the read ending 3 residues before the CDR3 end, the germline J gene is used to fill in that end. The chain employs TRBV7-9 and TRBJ2-1; 12 bases agree with TRBD2. The trim removed 7 bases at V and 8 bases at J, leaving 9 bases unmatched. The CDR3 contains 15 residues. Germline assignment: CDR1 SEHNR and CDR2 FQNEAQ (reference sequence). Incomplete CDR3 DNA: TGTGCCAGCACCCCGACTAGCGGGAGATCTTATGAG. Protein sequence: CASTPTSGRSYE. In full, the CDR3 is CASTPTSGRSYEQFF.

This clone was recorded many times. The sequenced fragment ends 3 residues before the CDR3 boundary, so the rest is inferred from the germline J gene. The chain couples TRBV5-1 to TRBJ1-4, with D perhaps TRBD1 (6 bases). The germline CDR1 and CDR2 sequences are SGHRS and YFSETQ. V was clipped by 3 bases and J by 0 bases, with 6 bases between them. CDR3 length: 14 amino acids. Incomplete CDR3 DNA: TGCGCCAGCAGCTGGACAGCAACTAATGAAAAA. The encoded protein is CASSWTATNEK. The CDR3 reads in full as CASSWTATNEKLFF.

This clone was observed many times. This CDR3 is CASSFGQGLNYGYTF. The sequenced CDR3 bases are TGTGCCAGCAGCTTCGGACAGGGCCTTAACTATGGC. The chain joins TRBV5-4 to TRBJ1-2; TRBD1 aligns across 8 bases. The read is 3 residues too short to cover the CDR3 end, so that end is filled in from the germline J gene. J gave up 1 base and V 2 bases, and 4 bases lay outside the gene matches. This CDR3 comprises 15 residues. Germline-derived CDR1 and CDR2 are SGHNT and YYREEE (reference sequence).

Many counts were recorded for this clone. Incomplete CDR3 DNA: TGCAGTGCTAGAGGGACAGGGGAGGCC. Its protein is CSARGTGEA. The full CDR3 is CSARGTGEALHF. The chain joins TRBV20-1 to TRBJ1-6, with 9 nucleotides matching TRBD1. The read ends 3 residues shy of where the CDR3 ends; the end is completed using the germline J gene. This CDR3 is 12 amino acids long. Germline values: CDR1 DFQATT, CDR2 SNEGSKA (reference sequence).